This is a list of T cell receptor beta chains from one sample in a study of PD-L1 blockade in urothelial cancer. Here immunoSEQ multiplex PCR was the method, and the copy in TCRdb shows in-frame clones only, minus some. The sample has roughly 120,000 clones; roughly 91% are singletons. The input for sequencing was PBMCs, taken around atezolizumab (anti-PD-L1) treatment. The source is a man aged 55 to 70 with urothelial cancer. Each CDR3 is given with its conserved first and last residue. The D gene is left open where the match is weak. Rows may omit the clone size; those that give it use once, few, many or a size class.

>NA|TRBJ2-5|TRBV6-5|NA
CASSLRETQYF
TGTGCCAGCAGCCTCCGAGAGACCCAGTACTTC
>few|TRBJ1-6|TRBV9|NA
CASSVYDSSYNSPLHF
TGTGCCAGCAGCGTCTACGACAGCTCCTATAATTCACCCCTCCACTTT
>NA|TRBJ2-7|TRBV14|TRBD1
CASSQALAGGDEQYF
TGTGCCAGCAGCCAAGCGTTGGCAGGGGGTGACGAGCAGTACTTC
>NA|TRBJ1-2|TRBV5-4|NA
CASSPQQVGGGYTF
TGTGCCAGCAGCCCTCAGCAGGTTGGAGGCGGCTACACCTTC
>NA|TRBJ2-7|TRBV4-3|TRBD1
CASSQEGQGAYEQYF
TGCGCCAGCAGCCAAGAGGGACAGGGTGCCTACGAGCAGTACTTC
>few|TRBJ1-1|TRBV7-6|NA
CASSPTGNTEAFF
TGTGCCAGCAGCCCGACAGGGAACACTGAAGCTTTCTTT
>NA|TRBJ1-2|TRBV6-1|TRBD1
CASSRQGSIAYGYTF
TGTGCCAGCAGCCGACAGGGGTCAATTGCCTATGGCTACACCTTC
>NA|TRBJ2-7|TRBV4-1|TRBD2
CASSQGASGGFPPYEQYF
TGCGCCAGCAGCCAAGGGGCTAGCGGGGGGTTCCCTCCCTACGAGCAGTACTTC
>NA|TRBJ2-1|TRBV5-5|TRBD2
CASSLTSGRAGEQFF
TGTGCCAGCAGCTTGACTAGCGGGAGGGCGGGTGAGCAGTTCTTC
>once|TRBJ2-1|TRBV6-1|NA
CASSTQGYEQFF
TGTGCCAGCAGTACCCAGGGGTATGAGCAGTTCTTC
>NA|TRBJ2-7|TRBV6-4|TRBD2
CASSEVAGGSPYEQYF
TGTGCCAGCAGTGAAGTGGCGGGGGGGTCCCCCTACGAGCAGTACTTC
>NA|TRBJ2-1|TRBV7-9|TRBD2
CASRQGLAGTYNEQFF
TGTGCCAGCAGACAAGGACTAGCGGGAACCTACAATGAGCAGTTCTTC
>NA|TRBJ2-1|TRBV27|NA
CASSFSSSYNEQFF
TGTGCCAGCAGTTTCTCTAGCTCCTACAATGAGCAGTTCTTC
>NA|TRBJ2-5|TRBV28|TRBD1
CASSFQGAVETQYF
TGTGCCAGCAGTTTCCAGGGGGCGGTGGAGACCCAGTACTTC
>NA|TRBJ2-1|TRBV5-6|NA
CASSFIAALNEQFF
TGTGCCAGCAGCTTTATAGCCGCTTTGAATGAGCAGTTCTTC
>NA|TRBJ2-3|TRBV9|TRBD1
CASSPRQGRTDTQYF
TGTGCCAGCAGCCCTCGACAGGGAAGGACAGATACGCAGTATTTT
>once|TRBJ1-5|TRBV5-4|TRBD1
CASSLGGQAMNQPQHF
TGTGCCAGCAGCTTGGGGGGACAGGCCATGAATCAGCCCCAGCATTTT
>NA|TRBJ2-2|TRBV5-4|TRBD1
CASSPAGTGAGELFF
TGTGCCAGCAGCCCGGCTGGGACAGGGGCCGGGGAGCTGTTTTTT
>NA|TRBJ1-1|TRBV9|TRBD1
CASSVATRGQGAGDTEAFF
TGTGCCAGCAGCGTAGCTACGAGGGGACAGGGGGCAGGGGACACTGAAGCTTTCTTT
>NA|TRBJ2-3|TRBV5-1|TRBD2
CASSSSWSGGPGGTDTQYF
TGCGCCAGCAGCTCCTCGTGGAGCGGGGGACCTGGGGGCACAGATACGCAGTATTTT
>NA|TRBJ1-1|TRBV14|NA
CASSQDWYTPPFF
TGTGCCAGCAGCCAAGATTGGTACACCCCTCCTTTCTTT
>NA|TRBJ2-4|TRBV5-1|NA
CASSPGDPIQYF
TGCGCCAGCAGCCCTGGAGATCCTATTCAGTACTTC